A selection of T cell receptor beta chains follows, all from one sample in a study of CD8+ T cells in alopecia areata. Profiling relied on immunoSEQ multiplex PCR, and the TCRdb table lists in-frame clones only, not all of them. Seen here are roughly 60,000 clones, about 45% observed once, and the top ten hold over 20%. The sequencing used CD8+ T cells sorted from blood, collected at approximately week 37, from a patient treated with tofacitinib. The receptor source for this set is a human donor with alopecia areata. Each CDR3 is given with its conserved first and last residue. D genes are given only for firm matches. Size is omitted from some rows. Given values are once, few, many or a class for expanded clones.

V: TRBV6-5
J: TRBJ2-7
D: .
size: .
DNA: TGTGCCAGCAGTTTCGCGAACGGGGTCGAGCAGTACTTC
CDR3: CASSFANGVEQYF

V: TRBV19
J: TRBJ2-5
D: .
size: few
DNA: TGTGCCAGTAGTTCGCCCCGGGACGCCAGGGAGACCCAGTACTTC
CDR3: CASSSPRDARETQYF

V: TRBV9
J: TRBJ2-5
D: TRBD2
size: once
DNA: TGTGCCAGCAGCGGGAGCGGGGGGGAGACCCAGTACTTC
CDR3: CASSGSGGETQYF

V: TRBV4-2
J: TRBJ2-6
D: .
size: .
DNA: TGTGCCAGCAGCAAACAGCACTCTGGGGCCAACGTCCTGACTTTC
CDR3: CASSKQHSGANVLTF

V: TRBV25-1
J: TRBJ2-7
D: .
size: .
DNA: TGTGCCAGCAGTCGTACTCCCTACGAGCAGTACTTC
CDR3: CASSRTPYEQYF

V: TRBV7-3
J: TRBJ1-1
D: .
size: .
DNA: TGTGCCAGCAGCTTCTCCGACAATTCGGAAGCTTTCTTT
CDR3: CASSFSDNSEAFF

V: TRBV4-1
J: TRBJ2-7
D: TRBD1
size: .
DNA: TGCGCCAGCAGCCAAGAAGGGGGCCCCTACGAGCAGTACTTC
CDR3: CASSQEGGPYEQYF

V: TRBV10-3
J: TRBJ2-7
D: .
size: .
DNA: TGTGCCAGCAGTCTCCGGGACACCCTTGAGCAGTACTTC
CDR3: CASSLRDTLEQYF

V: TRBV7-9
J: TRBJ2-7
D: TRBD2
size: .
DNA: TGTGCCACAAGCCCGGGACTAGTAAACGAGCAGTACTTC
CDR3: CATSPGLVNEQYF

V: TRBV11-2
J: TRBJ2-2
D: .
size: .
DNA: TGTGCCAGCAGGACAACAGGGCTCGCCGGGGAGCTGTTTTTT
CDR3: CASRTTGLAGELFF

V: TRBV5-1
J: TRBJ2-7
D: TRBD1
size: .
DNA: TGCGCCAGCAGGGGACAGGGATACCCCTACGAGCAGTACTTC
CDR3: CASRGQGYPYEQYF

V: TRBV29-1
J: TRBJ2-4
D: TRBD2
size: few
DNA: TGCAGCGTTGAAGATGCGGGGGGCCAGTACTTC
CDR3: CSVEDAGGQYF

V: TRBV29-1
J: TRBJ2-3
D: .
size: .
DNA: TGCAGCGGGACGGGTATAGGCAGGAGCACAGATACGCAGTATTTT
CDR3: CSGTGIGRSTDTQYF

V: TRBV2
J: TRBJ2-5
D: .
size: .
DNA: TGTGCCAGCAGACGGGCGGACATTTGGGAGACCCAGTACTTC
CDR3: CASRRADIWETQYF

V: TRBV29-1
J: TRBJ1-2
D: .
size: few
DNA: TGCAGCGGGACAGATAATTATGGCTACACCTTC
CDR3: CSGTDNYGYTF

V: TRBV20-1
J: TRBJ2-3
D: .
size: .
DNA: TGCAGTGCTAGAGTAGAATATACGCAGTATTTT
CDR3: CSARVEYTQYF

V: TRBV5-1
J: TRBJ2-1
D: TRBD1
size: .
DNA: TGCGCCAGCAGCTGGGACAGGGATGACAATGAGCAGTTCTTC
CDR3: CASSWDRDDNEQFF

V: TRBV5-6
J: TRBJ1-2
D: .
size: few
DNA: TGTGCCAGCAGACCTGGACTGGGAGAAGTCTATGGCTACACCTTC
CDR3: CASRPGLGEVYGYTF

V: TRBV29-1
J: TRBJ2-7
D: .
size: .
DNA: TGCAGCGCCCGGGGGGCCCAACCCAAACTCTACGAGCAGTACTTC
CDR3: CSARGAQPKLYEQYF

V: TRBV19
J: TRBJ1-1
D: .
size: few
DNA: TGTGCCAGTAGTATGTCAGCGAACACTGAAGCTTTCTTT
CDR3: CASSMSANTEAFF

V: TRBV7-2
J: TRBJ2-7
D: .
size: few
DNA: TGTGCCAGCAGTTCCTTCGCGACGGGGACCTACGAGCAGTACTTC
CDR3: CASSSFATGTYEQYF

V: TRBV7-9
J: TRBJ2-1
D: TRBD2
size: .
DNA: TGTGCCAGCACCCCTCCTCCCGGGAGGGCCGGGGATGAGCAGTTCTTC
CDR3: CASTPPPGRAGDEQFF

V: TRBV4-1
J: TRBJ2-3
D: .
size: .
DNA: TGCGCCAGCAGCCAAGGAAGCACAGATACGCAGTATTTT
CDR3: CASSQGSTDTQYF

V: TRBV15
J: TRBJ2-4
D: .
size: few
DNA: TGTGCCACCAGCAGAGATCCCAGTCTCTGGAACATTCAGTACTTC
CDR3: CATSRDPSLWNIQYF

V: TRBV6-5
J: TRBJ1-5
D: .
size: .
DNA: TGTGCCAGCAGTTACTCGGCCGCCAATCAGCCCCAGCATTTT
CDR3: CASSYSAANQPQHF

V: TRBV29-1
J: TRBJ1-2
D: .
size: .
DNA: TGCAGCGTAGTAGGGACCAACTATGGCTACACCTTC
CDR3: CSVVGTNYGYTF

V: TRBV6-6
J: TRBJ2-3
D: TRBD2
size: few
DNA: TGTGCCAGCCGGCTGCGGGAGCTCTCAGATACGCAGTATTTT
CDR3: CASRLRELSDTQYF

V: TRBV6-6
J: TRBJ2-3
D: TRBD2
size: few
DNA: TGTGCCAGCAGCAGACTAGCGGCTAGCACAGATACGCAGTATTTT
CDR3: CASSRLAASTDTQYF

V: TRBV5-1
J: TRBJ1-1
D: .
size: .
DNA: TGCGCCAGCAGCCATCGAGAGGGGGAGAACACTGAAGCTTTCTTT
CDR3: CASSHREGENTEAFF

V: TRBV4-3
J: TRBJ2-1
D: .
size: few
DNA: TGCGCCAGCAGCCAAGAGTTCTCCTACAATGAGCAGTTCTTC
CDR3: CASSQEFSYNEQFF

V: TRBV5-4
J: TRBJ2-3
D: .
size: few
DNA: TGTGCCAGCAGCCCAAAACCGGGGCCGAGCACAGATACGCAGTATTTT
CDR3: CASSPKPGPSTDTQYF

V: TRBV19
J: TRBJ1-1
D: .
size: .
DNA: TGTGCCACCTCGGCGGCCACGGGGTTGAACACTGAAGCTTTCTTT
CDR3: CATSAATGLNTEAFF

V: TRBV18
J: TRBJ1-1
D: .
size: .
DNA: TGTGCCAGCTCACCCCGGGGCCCGGGGACTGAAGCTTTCTTT
CDR3: CASSPRGPGTEAFF

V: TRBV29-1
J: TRBJ2-5
D: .
size: .
DNA: TGCAGCGCCGAGTGGGGAGAGAAGACCCAGTACTTC
CDR3: CSAEWGEKTQYF

V: TRBV29-1
J: TRBJ2-7
D: TRBD1
size: .
DNA: TGCAGCGTTCTCGGACAGGGTGAGGGGTACGAGCAGTACTTC
CDR3: CSVLGQGEGYEQYF

V: TRBV29-1
J: TRBJ2-1
D: TRBD2
size: .
DNA: TGCAGCGTTCCGAGACTAGCCGCCTACAATGAGCAGTTCTTC
CDR3: CSVPRLAAYNEQFF

V: TRBV5-1
J: TRBJ2-1
D: .
size: .
DNA: TGCGCCAGCAGCCTAGGTGGTGAGCAGTTCTTC
CDR3: CASSLGGEQFF

V: TRBV4-1
J: TRBJ2-7
D: .
size: .
DNA: TGCGCCAGCAGCCAAGGTGTGAGAGTAGACGAGCAGTACTTC
CDR3: CASSQGVRVDEQYF

V: TRBV29-1
J: TRBJ1-2
D: .
size: once
DNA: TGCAGCGTTCAATCTACCGCTAACTATGGCTACACCTTC
CDR3: CSVQSTANYGYTF

V: TRBV15
J: TRBJ1-4
D: TRBD1
size: .
DNA: TGTGCCACCAGCAGACTAATCCGGGACAGTAATGAAAAACTGTTTTTT
CDR3: CATSRLIRDSNEKLFF

V: TRBV10-3
J: TRBJ1-2
D: .
size: .
DNA: TGTGCCATCAGTGAGTCGAGAGGGCCCTATGGCTACACCTTC
CDR3: CAISESRGPYGYTF

V: TRBV2
J: TRBJ2-1
D: .
size: once
DNA: TGTGCCAGCAGCAGTAGCGCGACTAGGTCGGCCTACAATGAGCAGTTCTTC
CDR3: CASSSSATRSAYNEQFF

V: TRBV30
J: TRBJ1-5
D: .
size: few
DNA: TGTGCCTGGGACGATGCCCAGGGGTTACAGCCCCAGCATTTT
CDR3: CAWDDAQGLQPQHF

V: TRBV7-3
J: TRBJ2-3
D: .
size: once
DNA: TGTGCCAGCAGCACGTATGGAGGTACTAGCACAGATACGCAGTATTTT
CDR3: CASSTYGGTSTDTQYF

V: TRBV9
J: TRBJ1-1
D: .
size: .
DNA: TGTGCCAGCAATCCCAATTTCTTAGGGACTGAAGCTTTCTTT
CDR3: CASNPNFLGTEAFF

V: TRBV30
J: TRBJ1-5
D: TRBD1
size: .
DNA: TGTGCCTGGAGTGTTGGACAGGGTAATCAGCCCCAGCATTTT
CDR3: CAWSVGQGNQPQHF

V: TRBV9
J: TRBJ2-1
D: .
size: few
DNA: TGTGCCAGCAGCAGAGAGGATAGTATCAATGAGCAGTTCTTC
CDR3: CASSREDSINEQFF

V: TRBV29-1
J: TRBJ2-5
D: TRBD1
size: few
DNA: TGCAGCGTTGATACAGGGGAGATCGAGACCCAGTACTTC
CDR3: CSVDTGEIETQYF

V: TRBV15
J: TRBJ2-5
D: .
size: .
DNA: TGTGCCACCAGCGAGAGTTTTGGGGAGACCCAGTACTTC
CDR3: CATSESFGETQYF

V: TRBV5-1
J: TRBJ1-2
D: .
size: .
DNA: TGCGCCAGCAGCTTGGCAGGCTATGGCTACACCTTC
CDR3: CASSLAGYGYTF

V: TRBV29-1
J: TRBJ2-2
D: .
size: .
DNA: TGCAGCGTTGATACCCGGGGGCGAAACACCGGGGAGCTGTTTTTT
CDR3: CSVDTRGRNTGELFF

V: TRBV19
J: TRBJ1-1
D: .
size: .
DNA: TGTGCCAGTAGTATAGATCGAGACCTTCACACTGAAGCTTTCTTT
CDR3: CASSIDRDLHTEAFF